Below, 21 T cell receptor beta chains from the same sample are listed, as sequenced in a study of radiotherapy plus CTLA-4 blockade in lung cancer. The protocol was immunoSEQ multiplex PCR, while the TCRdb copy is restricted to in-frame clones and leaves out a portion. Of 110,000 or so clones listed, approximately 80% were seen once; the top ten hold 4% to 6%. The sample consisted of peripheral blood, taken from a patient treated with radiotherapy plus ipilimumab. The receptors were gathered from a human donor with non-small cell lung cancer who had a partial response to radiotherapy plus ipilimumab.

J is TRBJ2-1 and V is TRBV7-9, with 8 nucleotides matching TRBD2. The CDR3 is made up of 17 amino acids. CDR1 is SEHNR and CDR2 is FQNEAQ in the germline V gene (reference sequence). Losses at the gene ends were 2 bases for V and 8 bases for J; bases not matched to a gene: 14. CDR3 sequence reads: CASSLWFGAGGFDEQFF. Written as DNA, the CDR3 is TGTGCCAGCAGCTTATGGTTTGGGGCGGGAGGTTTCGATGAGCAGTTCTTC.

The chain is built from TRBV6-5 and TRBJ2-5; 15 bases are a match to TRBD2. V gave up 7 bases and J gave up 11 bases; unmatched junction bases: 8. Germline V CDR1 and CDR2: MNHEY, SVGAGI. The CDR3 is made up of 14 amino acids. The CDR3 region has the DNA TGTGCCAGCAAGCCGGGACTAGCGGGAGGAGAGCAGTACTTC. Protein product: CASKPGLAGGEQYF.

J is TRBJ2-5 and V is TRBV27; tentative D call: TRBD2 (6 bases). CDR1 MNHEY and CDR2 SMNVEV come from the germline V gene (reference sequence). The CDR3 covers 15 residues. Between the trimmed V and J ends, which lost 5 bases and 2 bases, there was a span of 15 bases. The CDR3 DNA sequence: TGTGCCAGCAGTAAGATGCTTAGCGGACAAGAGACCCAGTACTTC. This codes for CASSKMLSGQETQYF.

This chain connects TRBV7-2 to TRBJ2-4; 7 bases line up with TRBD2. CDR3 length equals 14 residues. J lost 1 base, V lost 6 bases, and 3 bases had no gene match. Germline CDR1 and CDR2: SGHTA and FQGNSA. CDR3: CASRTSYAKNIQYF. DNA of the CDR3: TGTGCCAGCAGGACTAGCTACGCCAAAAACATTCAGTACTTC. The complete variable domain, with remaining parts taken from reference TRBV7-2 and TRBJ2-4, reads GAGVSQSPSNKVTEKGKDVELRCDPISGHTALYWYRQSLGQGLEFLIYFQGNSAPDKSGLPSDRFSAERTGGSVSTLTIQRTQQEDSAVYLCASRTSYAKNIQYFGAGTRLSVL.

The V gene is TRBV4-1, the J gene TRBJ2-3; D might be TRBD2 (5 bases). The ends were cut back, 7 bases at V and 2 bases at J, with 16 bases in the middle. Germline assignment: CDR1 MGHRA and CDR2 YSYEKL. This CDR3 region has 15 residues. The CDR3 DNA reads TGCGCCAGCACTCCCGGGGATCTAAACACAGATACGCAGTATTTT. Amino acids: CASTPGDLNTDTQYF.

The chain recombines TRBV5-1 with TRBJ1-2, with D perhaps matching TRBD1 (6 bases). V lost 4 bases and J lost 1, with 20 bases in between. From germline, CDR1 is SGHRS and CDR2 YFSETQ. This CDR3 spans 17 amino acids. CDR3 coding DNA: TGCGCCAGCAGCGGACGACAGGAGGCGCCTTTTAACTATGGCTACACCTTC. Amino acid sequence: CASSGRQEAPFNYGYTF.

The chain couples TRBV28 to TRBJ1-5; TRBD1 matches 7 bases. With V trimmed by 2 bases and J by 11 bases, 9 bases remained unmatched. Germline V gene data show CDR1 as MDHEN and CDR2 as SYDVKM. The CDR3 is 14 residues long. This chain's CDR3 is CASSLDRVMNSQHF. The CDR3 nucleotides are TGTGCCAGCAGTTTAGACAGGGTCATGAATTCCCAGCATTTT.

This clone was picked up one time. The J gene is TRBJ1-1, the V gene TRBV19; D ambiguous. Trimming took 5 bases from V and 0 from J, leaving 10 bases between them. The CDR3 covers 14 residues. The germline CDR1 and CDR2 sequences are LNHDA and SQIVND (reference sequence). CDR3 protein: CASSSQALNTEAFF. In DNA form, the CDR3 reads TGTGCCAGTAGTTCTCAAGCGCTGAACACTGAAGCTTTCTTT.

The chain employs TRBV9 and TRBJ2-7, with 8 bases aligning to TRBD1. CDR1 and CDR2 (germline): SGDLS, YYNGEE. The CDR3 length is 14 residues. Unmatched junction bases numbered 10, after V lost 4 bases and J lost 7 bases. The CDR3 sequence is CASSPRTGLDEQYF. In DNA form, the CDR3 reads TGTGCCAGCAGCCCCAGGACAGGGCTAGATGAGCAGTACTTC.

The rearrangement uses TRBV15 and TRBJ1-2, with a tentative D call TRBD1 (6 bases). This CDR3 spans 18 amino acids. Per the germline V gene, CDR1 is LNHNV and CDR2 is YYDKDF (reference sequence). Trimming removed 0 bases from V and 4 bases from J, with 21 bases in between. CDR3 residues: CATSRDRGALLRGYGYTF. The DNA for the CDR3 is TGTGCCACCAGCAGAGATCGGGGGGCACTACTTCGGGGCTATGGCTACACCTTC. Full variable domain (rest looked up from reference TRBV15 and TRBJ1-2): DAMVIQNPRYQVTQFGKPVTLSCSQTLNHNVMYWYQQKSSQAPKLLFHYYDKDFNNEADTPDNFQSRRPNTSFCFLDIRSPGLGDTAMYLCATSRDRGALLRGYGYTFGSGTRLTVV.

As DNA, the CDR3 is TGTGCCAGCAGCCTTATGAGCGGGGGAAGAGAAGAGACCCAGTACTTC. As protein: CASSLMSGGREETQYF. This chain links TRBV9 with TRBJ2-5, with TRBD2 matching over 8 bases. The CDR3 spans 16 residues. Germline V gives CDR1 SGDLS, CDR2 YYNGEE. V trimming: 4 bases; J trimming: 3 bases; junction bases outside the gene matches: 11.

This sequence joins TRBV28 and TRBJ2-6, with D maybe TRBD1 (6 bases). The CDR3 is 17 residues long. The V end was cut by 6 bases, the J end by 1 base, with 16 bases between. From germline, CDR1 is MDHEN and CDR2 SYDVKM. DNA for the CDR3: TGTGCCAGCAGAAAACAGGGCCAAGGGTCTGGGGCCAACGTCCTGACTTTC. Its protein product is CASRKQGQGSGANVLTF.

J is TRBJ2-7 and V is TRBV28, with 7 positions matching TRBD1. Germline CDR1 MDHEN, CDR2 SYDVKM. This CDR3 has 15 residues. The ends lost 6 bases at V and 4 bases at J; junction bases unmatched: 12. The CDR3 reads CASSSVDRAPYEQYF. The CDR3 DNA reads as TGTGCCAGCAGCTCCGTCGACAGGGCTCCTTACGAGCAGTACTTC.

The sample holds a few counts of this clone. This chain uses TRBV15 with TRBJ1-4; D possibly corresponds to TRBD1 (5 bases). Germline lookup yields CDR1 LNHNV and CDR2 YYDKDF (reference sequence). This CDR3 has 15 amino acids. The V end lost 1 base, the J end lost 0 bases, and 6 bases lay between the germline ends. The CDR3 region is CATSRGGATNEKLFF. The CDR3 nucleotides read TGTGCCACCAGCAGAGGGGGCGCAACTAATGAAAAACTGTTTTTT.

The rearrangement uses TRBV9 and TRBJ1-2, with unresolved D. The CDR3 is 16 residues long. V gave up 2 bases and J gave up 8 bases, with 22 bases separating them. Germline assignment: CDR1 SGDLS and CDR2 YYNGEE. The CDR3 region is CASSVVPSTPSGGYTF. For the CDR3, the DNA is TGTGCCAGCAGCGTTGTCCCTTCGACTCCCTCTGGGGGCTACACCTTC.

The chain carries TRBV19 and TRBJ2-3; 9 bases match TRBD1. The junction had 14 bases not matched to a gene; V was cut back by 5 bases and J by 8 bases. CDR1 LNHDA and CDR2 SQIVND come from the germline V gene (reference sequence). There are 16 residues in the CDR3. DNA of the CDR3: TGTGCCAGTAGTCCCGAAGGGGGGACAGGGAGGGGTACGCAGTATTTT. This translates into CASSPEGGTGRGTQYF.

The table lists this clone with a few counts. The chain links TRBV14 to TRBJ1-1; the D is unclear. Trimming removed 0 bases from V and 2 bases from J, with 19 bases in between. Germline CDR1 and CDR2: SGHDN and FVKESK. This CDR3 is 18 amino acids long. CDR3 in DNA: TGTGCCAGCAGCCAAGATTCCTCGAGGTCGCAGCTAAACACTGAAGCTTTCTTT. It encodes CASSQDSSRSQLNTEAFF.

The rearrangement uses TRBV19 and TRBJ1-2; D is ambiguous. V dropped 0 bases and J dropped 7 bases, with 15 bases sitting between them. The CDR3 contains 15 residues. From germline, CDR1 is LNHDA and CDR2 SQIVND (reference sequence). The CDR3 region is CASSIDNSSGGGYTF. The CDR3 DNA sequence: TGTGCCAGTAGTATAGATAACTCCTCGGGAGGTGGCTACACCTTC.

The J gene is TRBJ2-2, the V gene TRBV6-4, with 10 bases that match TRBD1. J gave up 6 bases and V 8 bases, and 3 bases lay outside the gene matches. Per germline, CDR1 MRHNA and CDR2 SNTAGT. The CDR3 extends over 13 amino acids. The CDR3 loop is CASRQGAAGELFF. DNA of the CDR3: TGTGCCAGCCGACAGGGGGCAGCCGGGGAGCTGTTTTTT.

This clone was picked up a small number of times. The chain employs TRBV28 and TRBJ1-1; 8 bases are shared with TRBD1. J was trimmed by 5 bases and V by 2 bases; bases with no gene match: 7. CDR1 is MDHEN and CDR2 is SYDVKM in the germline V gene. The CDR3 length is 15 residues. The CDR3: CASSLHRQGLTEAFF. The CDR3 nucleotides are TGTGCCAGCAGTTTACATCGACAGGGGCTTACTGAAGCTTTCTTT.

The chain recombines TRBV11-3 with TRBJ2-2, with 9 bases identical to TRBD2. The CDR3 length is 17 residues. Germline lookup yields CDR1 SGHNT and CDR2 YENEEA. Unmatched junction bases numbered 4, after V lost 1 base and J lost 1 base. The CDR3 DNA follows: TGTGCCAGCAGCTTAGTTGGGACTAGCTTGAACACCGGGGAGCTGTTTTTT. Translating it yields CASSLVGTSLNTGELFF.